The sample holds many counts of the clone carrying this T cell receptor (beta chain). Its antigen is not known. These data come from a study of glioma-infiltrating T cells. Germline CDR1 SEHNR, CDR2 FQNEAQ (reference sequence). This CDR3 has 14 amino acids. V lost 3 bases and J 7 bases, leaving 12 bases between the germline ends. Broader study findings: Only very few CDR3 sequences appeared in both tissue and blood. Gliomas, especially low-grade, showed above-expected tissue-blood divergence; non-neoplastic patients showed below.

Amplification of TCR alpha and beta CDR3 regions from RNA used iRepertoire nested multiplex PCR. One-step reverse transcription and amplification started from approximately 100-400 ng of tissue mRNA or PBMC total RNA. TCRdb independently ran MiXCR on the multiplex PCR reads; one entry per CDR3 protein. The sample shows some 120,000 distinct CDR3 sequences, roughly 24% of them seen only once. Sequencing input: glioma tissue, nonneoplastic brain tissue, or PBMCs (not recorded which). This chain links TRBV7-9 with TRBJ1-4; D unclear. This clonotype was sampled from a human donor with low-grade glioma or glioblastoma, undergoing nonglioma brain surgery, or in good health (not recorded which). The CDR3 protein is CASSFRSGAEKLFF. Written as DNA, the CDR3 is TGTGCCAGCAGCTTCAGGTCGGGCGCTGAAAAACTGTTTTTT.